This passage covers 32 T cell receptor beta chains from one sample sequenced in a study of graft-versus-host responses after intestinal transplantation (dated by TCRdb to about 2021). Which antigens these TCRs recognize remains unknown. Library preparation used the immunoSEQ multiplex PCR assay. In TCRdb, the immuneACCESS table is reduced to in-frame sequences with V and J assigned. These tables do not hold every clone; where another copy was compared, an unresolved V gene accounts for under half, and the others remain unexplained. Within this sample are roughly 89,000 clones, with around 90% of them counted one time only. In total, the top ten clones hold over 0.15% of the sample. The sample's time point label is to be understood as: cells obtained before transplantation from donor or recipient. Sample: unstimulated CD4+ T cells sorted from spleen or lymph node cells, taken before intestinal transplant. The receptors were sampled from a human donor who received an intestinal transplant.

V gene TRBV5-1 combines with J gene TRBJ2-2, with 8 bases fitting TRBD1. The V gene end was trimmed by 7 bases and the J gene end by 3 bases; junction bases not matched to a gene: 2. CDR1 and CDR2 from the germline V gene are SGHRS and YFSETQ. The CDR3 is made up of 13 amino acids. This chain's CDR3 is CASRQGHTGELFF. CDR3 DNA: TGCGCCAGCCGACAGGGGCACACCGGGGAGCTGTTTTTT.

This sequence joins TRBV4-2 and TRBJ2-1; 9 nucleotides match TRBD2. V trimming: 0 bases; J trimming: 4 bases; junction bases outside the gene matches: 13. Germline V gene data show CDR1 as LGHNA and CDR2 as YNFKEQ. There are 19 residues in the CDR3. The CDR3 region has the DNA TGTGCCAGCAGCCAAGATCCCGCGCGGGGGGGCTCTGGTTACAATGAGCAGTTCTTC. Its translation is CASSQDPARGGSGYNEQFF.

The chain links TRBV11-1 to TRBJ2-7; 10 nucleotides align to TRBD1. V was clipped by 8 bases and J by 3 bases; unmatched bases: 4. Germline loops: CDR1 SGHAT, CDR2 FQDESV (reference sequence). The CDR3 consists of 13 residues. CDR3 sequence reads: CASRRTGGYEQYF. CDR3 in DNA: TGTGCCAGCCGAAGGACAGGGGGCTACGAGCAGTACTTC. The full variable domain, completed using reference TRBV11-1 and TRBJ2-7, is EAEVAQSPRYKITEKSQAVAFWCDPISGHATLYWYRQILGQGPELLVQFQDESVVDDSQLPKDRFSAERLKGVDSTLKIQPAELGDSAMYLCASRRTGGYEQYFGPGTRLTVT.

The rearrangement links TRBV6-6 to TRBJ2-7; TRBD1 matches 7 bases. Per germline, CDR1 MNHNY and CDR2 SVGAGI (reference sequence). This CDR3 has 15 amino acids. The junction had 3 bases not matched to a gene; V was cut back by 1 base and J by 0 bases. DNA for the CDR3: TGTGCCAGCAGTTACTTAGGGACAGACTCCTACGAGCAGTACTTC. It yields the protein CASSYLGTDSYEQYF.

CDR3 DNA: TGTGCCAGTAGTGATCTAGGGGGCGGAAAAGGCGAGACCCAGTACTTC. Translated, it gives CASSDLGGGKGETQYF. The chain recombines TRBV19 with TRBJ2-5; 7 bases are a match to TRBD1. Germline V lookup: CDR1 LNHDA, CDR2 SQIVND (reference sequence). Unmatched junction bases numbered 14, after V lost 5 bases and J lost 5 bases. The CDR3 runs to 16 residues.

The genes are TRBV4-2 and TRBJ2-1, with 12 bases matching TRBD2. The CDR3 totals 18 residues. From germline, CDR1 is LGHNA and CDR2 YNFKEQ. V shed 0 bases and J 6 bases; nucleotides not matched to a gene: 9. The CDR3 sequence: CASSQDKETSGRGNEQFF. The CDR3 region has the DNA TGTGCCAGCAGCCAAGACAAAGAGACTAGCGGGAGAGGCAATGAGCAGTTCTTC.

V and J are TRBV9 and TRBJ2-2; TRBD2 is a possible D gene (6 bases). The germline V gene has CDR1 SGDLS and CDR2 YYNGEE. The V and J ends lost 1 base and 5 bases respectively, with 15 bases between them. This CDR3 is built from 16 residues. Written as DNA, the CDR3 is TGTGCCAGCAGCGTATTGGGGGGACCGGTGACCGGGGAGCTGTTTTTT. Encoded protein: CASSVLGGPVTGELFF.

The V and J genes are TRBV7-7 and TRBJ2-5; TRBD2 matches 8 bases. The CDR3 covers 15 residues. V shed 2 bases, J shed 4 bases, and the junction held 6 bases outside the gene matches. Looked up from germline, CDR1 is SSHAT and CDR2 is FNYEAQ (reference sequence). As DNA, the CDR3 is TGTGCCAGCAGCTTATCCACTAGCGGCCTAGAGACCCAGTACTTC. It specifies CASSLSTSGLETQYF.

CDR3 residues: CASLVTQGYGYTF. The DNA of the CDR3 is TGTGCCAGCCTAGTAACCCAGGGGTATGGCTACACCTTC. This chain links TRBV6-6 with TRBJ1-2; D might be TRBD1 (6 bases). This CDR3 comprises 13 residues. The V gene lost 8 bases and the J gene lost 5 bases, with 15 bases spanning the gap. Germline V gives CDR1 MNHNY, CDR2 SVGAGI (reference sequence).

This clone is a singleton in its sample. The genes are TRBV6-5 and TRBJ1-2; TRBD1 is a possible D gene (5 bases). The CDR3 runs 14 residues. Trimming removed 4 bases from V and 3 bases from J, with 12 bases in between. Per germline, CDR1 MNHEY and CDR2 SVGAGI. The CDR3 reads CASSSGGVDYGYTF. In DNA form, the CDR3 reads TGTGCCAGCAGTTCGGGGGGGGTTGACTATGGCTACACCTTC.

This chain joins TRBV19 and TRBJ1-6; no clear D. Deletions cut 5 bases from V and 6 bases from J, with 11 bases between. Germline values: CDR1 LNHDA, CDR2 SQIVND (reference sequence). The CDR3 totals 14 residues. The CDR3 is CASSAGRANSPLHF. The CDR3 region has the DNA TGTGCCAGTAGTGCGGGGAGAGCTAATTCACCCCTCCACTTT.

This clone was seen a single time. V and J are TRBV11-2 and TRBJ2-7; 11 bases agree with TRBD2. Germline CDR1 SGHAT, CDR2 FQNNGV. The CDR3 length is 17 residues. J was trimmed by 3 bases and V by 2 bases; bases with no gene match: 9. The CDR3 reads CASSLTTSGSSVYEQYF. Here the CDR3 DNA reads TGTGCCAGCAGCTTAACTACTAGCGGGAGTTCGGTCTACGAGCAGTACTTC.

This clone was counted only a few times. The CDR3 is CASSEAGGEDIQYF. The CDR3 nucleotides are TGCGCCAGCAGTGAGGCAGGGGGCGAGGACATTCAGTACTTC. V gene TRBV10-1 combines with J gene TRBJ2-4, with 8 bases matching TRBD1. V lost 2 bases and J lost 8; bases outside the gene matches: 5. The length of the CDR3 is 14 residues. Germline CDR1 WNHNN, CDR2 SYGVQD (reference sequence).

The chain couples TRBV6-5 to TRBJ2-5; 8 bases are a match to TRBD2. In germline, CDR1 is MNHEY, CDR2 SVGAGI. The V gene end was trimmed by 5 bases and the J gene end by 4 bases; junction bases not matched to a gene: 9. The CDR3 consists of 15 residues. The CDR3 reads CASSPRTSLGETQYF. The CDR3 DNA sequence: TGTGCCAGCAGTCCCAGGACTAGCTTGGGAGAGACCCAGTACTTC.

This clone has just one count. The genes are TRBV6-5 and TRBJ1-1; TRBD1 matches at 8 bases. Germline CDR1 reads MNHEY; CDR2 reads SVGAGI. Trimming took 4 bases from V and 0 from J; bases not matched to a gene: 4. There are 15 residues in the CDR3. This CDR3 reads CASSSYRGVNTEAFF. The CDR3 coding sequence is TGTGCCAGCAGTTCATACAGGGGGGTGAACACTGAAGCTTTCTTT.

The J gene is TRBJ2-5, the V gene TRBV6-1, with D uncertain. The DNA matches TRBJ2-7 better at its end, which makes the J call doubtful. The CDR3 runs to 12 residues. Germline assignment: CDR1 MNHNS and CDR2 SASEGT. This chain's CDR3 is CASNQVPYEQYF. The CDR3 DNA sequence: TGTGCCAGCAATCAGGTTCCCTACGAGCAGTACTTC.

This chain connects TRBV5-5 to TRBJ2-7; D is possibly TRBD1 (6 bases). In germline, CDR1 is SGHKS, CDR2 YYEKEE (reference sequence). The CDR3 is made up of 15 amino acids. V was clipped by 2 bases and J by 1 base, with 13 bases between them. CDR3 nucleotides: TGTGCCAGCAGCTTTTTAACAGGGATGTCCTACGAGCAGTACTTC. This sequence encodes CASSFLTGMSYEQYF.

The chain is built from TRBV2 and TRBJ2-2; weak D call: TRBD2 (5 bases). The CDR3 has 13 residues. In germline, CDR1 is SNHLY, CDR2 FYNNEI. V was trimmed by 8 bases and J by 1 base, leaving 8 bases between them. The CDR3 is CASSRGNTGELFF. The CDR3 nucleotides read TGTGCCAGCTCACGGGGGAACACCGGGGAGCTGTTTTTT.

The CDR3 nucleotides read TGTGCCAGCAGCTCTACCCCCGGGGGGGGCGAGACCCAGTACTTC. Residues: CASSSTPGGGETQYF. The chain has TRBV27 and TRBJ2-5; 8 bases fit TRBD2. The CDR3 contains 15 residues. Germline CDR1 MNHEY, CDR2 SMNVEV (reference sequence). Germline trimming cut 6 bases from V and 5 bases from J; bases unmatched to any gene: 11.

The chain carries TRBV5-1 and TRBJ1-1; 8 bases agree with TRBD1. The CDR3 is 13 residues long. Losses at the gene ends were 4 bases for V and 4 bases for J; bases not matched to a gene: 3. The germline CDR1 and CDR2 sequences are SGHRS and YFSETQ. The CDR3 region is CASSIDRGTEAFF. CDR3 DNA: TGCGCCAGCAGCATAGACAGGGGCACTGAAGCTTTCTTT.

V is TRBV9 and J is TRBJ2-2; a weak D match, TRBD2 (6 bases). The CDR3 length is 16 residues. Germline V gene lookup returns CDR1 SGDLS and CDR2 YYNGEE. V dropped 4 bases and J dropped 4 bases, with 17 bases sitting between them. CDR3 nucleotides: TGTGCCAGCAGCACGCGACAGCTCGGGGGCACCGGGGAGCTGTTTTTT. Translating gives CASSTRQLGGTGELFF. Filled out from reference TRBV9 and TRBJ2-2, the complete variable domain reads DSGVTQTPKHLITATGQRVTLRCSPRSGDLSVYWYQQSLDQGLQFLIQYYNGEERAKGNILERFSAQQFPDLHSELNLSSLELGDSALYFCASSTRQLGGTGELFFGEGSRLTVL.

The genes are TRBV6-1 and TRBJ2-7, with 8 bases aligning to TRBD2. The CDR3 has 14 residues. Germline V CDR1 and CDR2: MNHNS, SASEGT. V lost 6 bases and J lost 0; bases outside the gene matches: 4. The CDR3 DNA is TGTGCCAGCAGGATAGCGGGAAACTCCTACGAGCAGTACTTC. It yields the protein CASRIAGNSYEQYF.

The chain recombines TRBV7-2 with TRBJ2-3; D ambiguous. Trimming cost V 5 bases and J 3 bases, with 9 bases left between them. CDR1 is SGHTA, CDR2 FQGNSA, per germline. The CDR3 contains 13 residues. The CDR3 loop reads CASSQLRTDTQYF. The CDR3 DNA reads TGTGCCAGCAGCCAACTGAGGACAGATACGCAGTATTTT. Together with reference TRBV7-2 and TRBJ2-3, the CDR3 gives the full variable domain: GAGVSQSPSNKVTEKGKDVELRCDPISGHTALYWYRQSLGQGLEFLIYFQGNSAPDKSGLPSDRFSAERTGGSVSTLTIQRTQQEDSAVYLCASSQLRTDTQYFGPGTRLTVL.

The chain combines TRBV5-1 with TRBJ2-7, with 8 bases aligning to TRBD2. This CDR3 is 16 amino acids long. Germline assignment: CDR1 SGHRS and CDR2 YFSETQ. After removal of 4 bases from V and 1 base from J, the junction contained 10 bases not matched to a gene. This CDR3 reads CASSLLLAEESYEQYF. CDR3 DNA sequence: TGCGCCAGCAGCCTTTTACTAGCGGAGGAGTCCTACGAGCAGTACTTC.

DNA for the CDR3: TGCGCCAGCAGCTTGACGGTAACAGATACGCAGTATTTT. It yields the protein CASSLTVTDTQYF. This chain joins TRBV5-1 and TRBJ2-3; D ambiguous. V shed 1 base and J shed 3 bases, with 6 bases lying between them. This CDR3 is built from 13 residues. The germline V gene has CDR1 SGHRS and CDR2 YFSETQ.

The chain combines TRBV5-4 with TRBJ1-6, with TRBD1 as a possible D gene (5 bases). The V and J ends lost 0 bases and 8 bases respectively, with 12 bases between them. Germline CDR1 SGHNT, CDR2 YYREEE (reference sequence). The CDR3 is made up of 15 amino acids. The CDR3 protein is CASSLARGIDSPLHF. CDR3 nucleotides: TGTGCCAGCAGCTTGGCGCGGGGGATTGATTCACCCCTCCACTTT.

The J gene is TRBJ1-2, the V gene TRBV4-2, with TRBD1 matching 9 bases. This CDR3 region has 14 residues. V shed 4 bases, J shed 8 bases, and the junction held 8 bases outside the gene matches. The germline V gene encodes CDR1 LGHNA and CDR2 YNFKEQ. This CDR3 is CASSREQGAGGYTF. CDR3 coding DNA: TGTGCCAGCAGCCGCGAACAGGGGGCGGGAGGCTACACCTTC.

The chain uses TRBV2 and TRBJ2-2; TRBD1 aligns across 9 bases. The CDR3 is made up of 15 amino acids. The trim removed 4 bases at V and 5 bases at J, leaving 5 bases unmatched. CDR1 SNHLY and CDR2 FYNNEI come from the germline V gene. CDR3 sequence reads: CASSARTGVTGELFF. CDR3 nucleotide sequence: TGTGCCAGCAGTGCTAGGACAGGGGTTACCGGGGAGCTGTTTTTT.

The chain is built from TRBV7-7 and TRBJ2-7, with a weak D call TRBD2 (6 bases). CDR3 length: 13 residues. V was pared by 3 bases and J by 6 bases, with 12 bases between. Germline V gene lookup returns CDR1 SSHAT and CDR2 FNYEAQ (reference sequence). CDR3 DNA: TGTGCCAGCAGCTTCTCGAGCGGGTCCGAGCAGTACTTC. This codes for CASSFSSGSEQYF.

CDR3 bases: TGTGCCAGCAGTTTTGGACTCCTTTCTTCACCCCTCCACTTT. This codes for CASSFGLLSSPLHF. The rearrangement joins TRBV28 to TRBJ1-6; D remains ambiguous. The CDR3 totals 14 residues. With 3 bases removed from V and 9 bases from J, the gap between germline ends came to 12 bases. CDR1 is MDHEN, CDR2 SYDVKM, per germline.

The chain links TRBV12-5 to TRBJ1-1; no firm D call. The V gene's germline CDR1 is LGHNT and CDR2 FRNRAP. The CDR3 is 10 amino acids. V lost 5 bases and J 8 bases, leaving 6 bases between the germline ends. CDR3 sequence reads: CASGRAEAFF. CDR3 nucleotide sequence: TGTGCTAGTGGTCGAGCAGAAGCTTTCTTT.

The chain employs TRBV5-6 and TRBJ2-3, with D possibly TRBD2 on 6 matching bases. V lost 3 bases to trimming and J lost 1 base, with 15 bases between them. The CDR3 spans 16 residues. Per germline, CDR1 SGHDT and CDR2 YYEEEE. The CDR3 region is CASSWTLLAGTDTQYF. CDR3 bases: TGTGCCAGCAGCTGGACGTTGTTAGCGGGCACAGATACGCAGTATTTT.